This record looks at one T cell receptor (beta chain) sequence and its context. What antigen it recognizes has not been identified. The sample holds no much larger clone one base away, and base qualities are not on file. Interpreted using the paper, the time point label stands for: 4 weeks on oral tofacitinib. In light of the paper, this sample's treatment or condition label describes: oral pan-JAK inhibitor, 5-10 mg twice daily. From alopecia areata patients, peripheral blood was collected along with lesional scalp punch biopsies. PBMCs were isolated by density centrifugation and stained for CD3, CD4 and CD8, after which CD4+ and CD8+ T cells were sorted on a FACSAria. To prepare the library, the immunoSEQ multiplex PCR assay was applied. RNA was extracted from all samples and reverse transcribed into cDNA as template for TCR sequencing. First-strand cDNA was synthesized with SuperScript III using a 2:1 mix of oligo-dT and random hexamers. A synthetic immune receptor repertoire was used to measure amplification bias, and any remaining bias was corrected computationally. The paper's data handling went like this. Raw reads were preprocessed for error removal, and CDR3 was defined according to IMGT conventions as running from the conserved cysteine to phenylalanine. Clonality was computed by normalizing Shannon entropy by log2 of the number of productive unique TCRs and subtracting the result from 1. Whether scalp clones were CD4 or CD8 was inferred by matching scalp TCRbeta sequences against CD4 and CD8 repertoires sorted from blood. TCRdb retrieved this table from immuneACCESS and kept in-frame rearrangements only. Not all clones are present; in checked studies, unresolved V genes account for under half, and no reason is known for the remainder. V, J and clone size were drawn from that table, and D and trimming were deduced from the DNA. The sample contains some 200,000 clones, 60% of them found a single time. Together, the top ten hold 3.3% of the sample.

The CDR1 and CDR2 encoded by the germline V gene are SNHLY and FYNNEI. Trimming at the junction amounts to 5 bases on V and 6 bases on J, and the germline ends lie 15 bases apart. The CDR3 numbers 14 residues from cysteine through phenylalanine. Only the CDR3 part of the read is kept: 42 bases, read in frame from the first base. These data originate in a study of CD8+ T cells in alopecia areata (dated by TCRdb to 2017 to 2018). About the full investigation: The treated patients took part in an open-label pilot trial in which moderate-to-severe alopecia areata was treated with oral tofacitinib at 5 to 10 mg twice daily. Patients received tofacitinib for 6 to 18 months and were then followed off drug for 6 months to check for delayed response and recurrence. In treated patients, disease severity was measured using the SALT score, which gives the percentage of scalp surface area affected. High-throughput TCRbeta sequencing was used to examine T cell clonal expansion in alopecia areata in both the C3H/HeJ mouse model and human patients. In humans, TCRbeta sequencing was performed on scalp tissue and on sorted CD4+ and CD8+ peripheral blood T cells from healthy controls and from patients with patchy or totalis/universalis alopecia areata. Biopsies were taken from tofacitinib-treated patients at baseline and again at 4 and 24 weeks into treatment, and several of those patients also had a later scalp biopsy. Clonality in the scalp was compared among normal scalp (n=4), patchy alopecia areata scalp (n=8), and alopecia totalis/universalis scalp (n=8). RNA was extracted with the PAXgene miRNA kit for fixed scalp, the miRNeasy kit for PBMCs, and the RNeasy kit for mouse skin. TCRbeta CDR3 regions were amplified by immunoSEQ multiplex PCR with 35 Vbeta forward and 13 Jbeta reverse primers. Results the study describes overall, beyond this receptor: Unlike mouse skin, which is dominated by gammadelta T cells, normal human skin has resident alphabeta T cells that are also sequenced, and this complicates analysis of the scalp TCR repertoire. Scalp clonality and the number of expanded CD8+ clones among the top 100 scalp clones were significantly decreased by tofacitinib. Many expanded lesional clones were found to persist in scalp and blood during tofacitinib treatment, and relapse after treatment cessation may be partly explained by this persistence. Shared TCR sequences between patients were less evident than in mice, which may be partly attributable to HLA diversity in the patient population. Lesional scalp, especially in alopecia totalis/universalis, showed higher clonality and more expanded CD8+ clones than normal scalp, suggesting antigenic drive. Because the treated cohort was small and had only one nonresponder, larger studies are needed to examine links between baseline CD8+ expansion and response.

This receptor was identified in a human donor with alopecia areata. This receptor chain uses TRBV2 and TRBJ2-3; 6 matching bases give a weak D call of TRBD2. This sample comprised CD4+ T cells sorted from blood, obtained at week 4, from a patient treated with tofacitinib. Here the CDR3 is given as CASSWGLSVDTQYF. The nucleotide sequence is given as TGTGCCAGCAGTTGGGGACTGTCGGTGGATACGCAGTATTTT.